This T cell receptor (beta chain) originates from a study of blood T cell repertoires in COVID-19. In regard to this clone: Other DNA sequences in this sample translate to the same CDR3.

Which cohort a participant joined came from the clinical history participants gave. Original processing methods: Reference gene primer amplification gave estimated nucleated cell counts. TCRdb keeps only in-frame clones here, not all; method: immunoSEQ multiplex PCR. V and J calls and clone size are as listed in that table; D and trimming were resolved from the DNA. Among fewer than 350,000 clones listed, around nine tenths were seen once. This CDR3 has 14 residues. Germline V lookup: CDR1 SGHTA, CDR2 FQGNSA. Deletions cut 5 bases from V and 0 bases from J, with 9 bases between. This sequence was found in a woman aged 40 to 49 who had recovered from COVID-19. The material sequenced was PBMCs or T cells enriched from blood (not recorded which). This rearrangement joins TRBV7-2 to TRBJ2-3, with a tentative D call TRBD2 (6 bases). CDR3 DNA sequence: TGTGCCAGCAGCCCGGGACTCAGCACAGATACGCAGTATTTT. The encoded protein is CASSPGLSTDTQYF.